Reported below is one TCR beta chain. The protocol was immunoSEQ multiplex PCR, while the TCRdb copy is restricted to in-frame clones and leaves out a portion. The sample consists of 250,000 or so clones, about nine tenths of them appearing once. This CDR3 is built from 14 residues. Germline CDR1 and CDR2: LNHDA and SQIVND (reference sequence). V was shortened by 7 bases and J by 0 bases, with 10 bases between the two germline ends. The source of the sample is a study of blood T cell repertoires in COVID-19. V gene TRBV19 combines with J gene TRBJ1-5; tentative D call: TRBD1 (6 bases). Sequencing used PBMCs or T cells enriched from blood (not recorded which). The sequence was collected from a woman between 25 and 40 years old with acute COVID-19. The CDR3 region is CASIGQYSNQPQHF. Here the CDR3 DNA reads TGTGCCAGTATCGGACAGTATAGCAATCAGCCCCAGCATTTT.